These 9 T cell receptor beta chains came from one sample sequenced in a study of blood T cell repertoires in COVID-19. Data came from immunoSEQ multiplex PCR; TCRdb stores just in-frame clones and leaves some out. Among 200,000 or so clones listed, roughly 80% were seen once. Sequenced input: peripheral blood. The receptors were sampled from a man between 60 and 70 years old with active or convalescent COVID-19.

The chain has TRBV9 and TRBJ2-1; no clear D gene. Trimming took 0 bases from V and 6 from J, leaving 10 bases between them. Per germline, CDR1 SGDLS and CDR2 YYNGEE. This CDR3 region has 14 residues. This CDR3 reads CASSVESFGNEQFF. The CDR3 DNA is TGTGCCAGCAGCGTAGAATCATTCGGCAATGAGCAGTTCTTC.

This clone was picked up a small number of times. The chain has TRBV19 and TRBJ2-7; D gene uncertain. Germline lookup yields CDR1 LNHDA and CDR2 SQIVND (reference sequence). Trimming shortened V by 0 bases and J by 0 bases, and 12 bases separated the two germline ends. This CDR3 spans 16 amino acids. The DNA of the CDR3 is TGTGCCAGTAGTATAGATCTCTCCGCAGGCTCCTACGAGCAGTACTTC. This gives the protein CASSIDLSAGSYEQYF.

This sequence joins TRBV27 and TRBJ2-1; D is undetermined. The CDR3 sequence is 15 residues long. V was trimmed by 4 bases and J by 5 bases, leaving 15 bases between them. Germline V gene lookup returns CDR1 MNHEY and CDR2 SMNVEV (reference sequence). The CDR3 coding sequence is TGTGCCAGCAGTTATTCAGAAGTGTTCGACAATGAGCAGTTCTTC. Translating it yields CASSYSEVFDNEQFF.

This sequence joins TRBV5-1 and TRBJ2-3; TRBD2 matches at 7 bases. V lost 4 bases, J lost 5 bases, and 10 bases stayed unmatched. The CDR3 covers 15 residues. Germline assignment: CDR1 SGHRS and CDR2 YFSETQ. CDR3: CASSPGTIGRDTQYF. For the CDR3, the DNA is TGCGCCAGCAGCCCCGGGACTATCGGTAGAGATACGCAGTATTTT. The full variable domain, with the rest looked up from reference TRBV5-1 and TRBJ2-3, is KAGVTQTPRYLIKTRGQQVTLSCSPISGHRSVSWYQQTPGQGLQFLFEYFSETQRNKGNFPGRFSGRQFSNSRSEMNVSTLELGDSALYLCASSPGTIGRDTQYFGPGTRLTVL.

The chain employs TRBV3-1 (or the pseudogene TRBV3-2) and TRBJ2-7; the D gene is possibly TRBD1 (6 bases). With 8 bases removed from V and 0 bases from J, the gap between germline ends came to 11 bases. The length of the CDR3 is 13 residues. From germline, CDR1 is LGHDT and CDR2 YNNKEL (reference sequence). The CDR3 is CASLNRDSYEQYF. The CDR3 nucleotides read TGTGCCAGCCTGAACAGGGACTCCTACGAGCAGTACTTC.

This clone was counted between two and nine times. The CDR3 sequence: CASSLDLGTGLYEQYF. In nucleotides, the CDR3 is TGTGCCAGCAGCTTGGATCTAGGGACAGGTCTATACGAGCAGTACTTC. J is TRBJ2-7 and V is TRBV5-5; TRBD1 matches at 8 bases. V lost 0 bases to trimming and J lost 4 bases; unmatched junction nucleotides: 9. Per the germline V gene, CDR1 is SGHKS and CDR2 is YYEKEE (reference sequence). CDR3 size: 16 residues.

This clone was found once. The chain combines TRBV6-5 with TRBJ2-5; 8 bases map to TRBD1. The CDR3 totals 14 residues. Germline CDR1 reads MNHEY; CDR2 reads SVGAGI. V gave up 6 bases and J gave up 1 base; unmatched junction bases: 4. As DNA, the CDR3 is TGTGCCAGCAGCCGGGACAGGTCCCAAGAGACCCAGTACTTC. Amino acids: CASSRDRSQETQYF.

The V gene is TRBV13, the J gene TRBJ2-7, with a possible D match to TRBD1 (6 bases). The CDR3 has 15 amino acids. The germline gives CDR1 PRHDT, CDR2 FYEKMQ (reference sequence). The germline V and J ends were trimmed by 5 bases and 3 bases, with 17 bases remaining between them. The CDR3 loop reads CASSQQGQFYYEQYF. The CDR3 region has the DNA TGTGCCAGCAGCCAACAGGGCCAATTTTACTACGAGCAGTACTTC.

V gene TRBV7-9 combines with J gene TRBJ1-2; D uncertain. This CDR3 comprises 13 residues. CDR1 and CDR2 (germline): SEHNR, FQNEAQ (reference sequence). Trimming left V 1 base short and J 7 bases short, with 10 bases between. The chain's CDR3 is CASSLDPVFGYTF. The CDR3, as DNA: TGTGCCAGCAGCTTAGATCCGGTTTTTGGCTACACCTTC. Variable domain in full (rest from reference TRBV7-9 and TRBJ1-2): DTGVSQNPRHKITKRGQNVTFRCDPISEHNRLYWYRQTLGQGPEFLTYFQNEAQLEKSRLLSDRFSAERPKGSFSTLEIQRTEQGDSAMYLCASSLDPVFGYTFGSGTRLTVV.